This TCR beta chain was retrieved from a study of blood T cell repertoires in COVID-19. As for the study in general: Nucleic acid was either cDNA or gDNA, and it came from T cells, B-cell-depleted T cells, or PBMCs.

CDR3 length: 14 amino acids. The germline gives CDR1 MNHEY, CDR2 SVGEGT. V lost 2 bases and J 6 bases, leaving 11 bases between the germline ends. Original analysis: The assay estimated nucleated cells by amplifying reference gene primers. The repertoire was sequenced with immunoSEQ multiplex PCR; TCRdb's copy has only in-frame clones and lacks some. V and J calls and clone size are as listed in that table; D and trimming were resolved from the DNA. The sample holds about 160,000 clones, 80% to 90% seen once. The rearrangement links TRBV6-2 or TRBV6-3 to TRBJ1-5; D is undetermined. Sequenced input: peripheral blood. The receptor was derived from an older man with acute or convalescent COVID-19. CDR3 nucleotide sequence: TGTGCCAGCAGTTACGCCTCGGGGTTTCAGCCCCAGCATTTT. Amino acid sequence: CASSYASGFQPQHF.